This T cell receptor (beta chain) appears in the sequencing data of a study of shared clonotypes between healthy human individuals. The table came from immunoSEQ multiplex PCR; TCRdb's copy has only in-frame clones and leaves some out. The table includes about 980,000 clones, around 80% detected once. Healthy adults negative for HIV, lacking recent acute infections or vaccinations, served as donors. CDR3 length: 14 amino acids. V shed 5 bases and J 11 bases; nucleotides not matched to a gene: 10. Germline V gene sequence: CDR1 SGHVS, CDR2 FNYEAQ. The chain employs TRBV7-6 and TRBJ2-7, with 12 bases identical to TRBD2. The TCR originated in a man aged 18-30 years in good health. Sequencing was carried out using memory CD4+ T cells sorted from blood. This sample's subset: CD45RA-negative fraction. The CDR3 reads CASSTLLAGGVKYF. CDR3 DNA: TGTGCCAGCAGCACCCTACTAGCGGGGGGTGTAAAGTACTTC.